This T cell receptor beta chain was profiled in a study of post-analysis software for immune sequencing data. Study context: Patients with relapsing-remitting, secondary progressive and progressive-relapsing multiple sclerosis courses were all represented. Findings and caveats of the study: A significant reduction in normalized Chao1 diversity was observed in multiple sclerosis patients versus controls. About 5 TRBV segments were significantly more frequent in patients than in controls. TRBV5-6, TRBV5-1 and TRBV20-1 were among these segments.

Researchers reported that TCR beta cDNA libraries carried unique molecular identifiers. TCRdb passed the PCR reads through MiXCR, listing each CDR3 protein once. The table lists 430,000 or so distinct CDR3 sequences, about 39% of them singletons. This clonotype was observed a handful of times. The target antigen is unknown. The CDR3 consists of 16 residues. The J segment lost 3 bases and the V segment lost 4 bases, leaving 8 bases of the junction unmatched. Germline values: CDR1 SGHTA, CDR2 FQGTGA. Sequenced material: blood. The genes are TRBV7-3 and TRBJ2-5; 10 bases line up with TRBD1. The receptor was isolated from a girl aged 2 to 9 with multiple sclerosis. DNA of the CDR3: TGTGCCAGCAGCTCAAAACCGGGACAGGGGAAAGAGACCCAGTACTTC. This sequence encodes CASSSKPGQGKETQYF. Combining the CDR3 with reference TRBV7-3 and TRBJ2-5 gives the whole variable domain GAGVSQTPSNKVTEKGKYVELRCDPISGHTALYWYRQSLGQGPEFLIYFQGTGAADDSGLPNDRFFAVRPEGSVSTLKIQRTERGDSAVYLCASSSKPGQGKETQYFGPGTRLLVL.